This T cell receptor (beta chain) was recorded in a study of siplizumab effects on memory and regulatory T cells. Study outcomes and limitations: Sequences below about 10^-5 frequency were poorly captured. As a result, only a minor fraction of alloreactive clones mapped to unstimulated subsets. Sequences that were alloreactive and traceable to unstimulated CD4+ memory cells were significantly reduced by siplizumab. Naive T cell populations appeared to exhibit greater diversity than memory cells and appeared to be major alloresponse contributors.

The CDR3 contains 15 residues. From germline, CDR1 is SGHNT and CDR2 YENEEA. A remark on this clone: As yet, its antigen is unknown.

Each sample yielded 90,000 to 100,000 assayed TCR templates. Repertoires were generated with immunoSEQ multiplex PCR, while TCRdb's copy carries only in-frame clones and drops some. The data contain under 130,000 clones, 93% of them seen just once; the ten biggest clones take up more than 0.3%. The TCR sequence derives from a human donor in good health. The rearrangement links TRBV11-3 to TRBJ2-5; TRBD2 is a possible D gene (5 bases). The end of the DNA aligns better with TRBJ2-7, so the J call may be wrong. Sequenced input: CD4+ T cells sorted from blood. The CDR3 here is CASSLDRLAIYEQYF. CDR3 bases: TGTGCCAGCAGCTTAGATCGGCTAGCAATCTACGAGCAGTACTTC.